This T cell receptor beta chain was captured in a study of cytomegalovirus exposure and HLA in healthy donors. Study-wide results and caveats: Analysis performed later found about 18,000 TCR beta sequences associated with HLA alleles at 0.05 false discovery rate.

The study ran its PCR with 60 Vbeta and 13 Jbeta primers. Only in-frame clones appear in the TCRdb table, and some are missing; sequencing was by immunoSEQ multiplex PCR. The sample includes some 63,000 clones, approximately 80% of them seen just once. This CDR3 is 12 amino acids long. V gave up 7 bases and J gave up 1 base, with 8 bases separating them. Germline-derived CDR1 and CDR2 are SGHTA and FQGNSA. This clone counts as medium-sized. As yet, its antigen is unknown. The chain combines TRBV7-2 with TRBJ2-7; D gene ambiguous. The sequence came from a woman in her 40s in good health and CMV-seronegative. The sequenced sample was PBMCs. The CDR3 coding sequence is TGTGCCAGCACCGAGAGTTCCTACGAGCAGTACTTC. It translates to CASTESSYEQYF. The full variable domain, with the rest looked up from reference TRBV7-2 and TRBJ2-7, is GAGVSQSPSNKVTEKGKDVELRCDPISGHTALYWYRQSLGQGLEFLIYFQGNSAPDKSGLPSDRFSAERTGGSVSTLTIQRTQQEDSAVYLCASTESSYEQYFGPGTRLTVT.